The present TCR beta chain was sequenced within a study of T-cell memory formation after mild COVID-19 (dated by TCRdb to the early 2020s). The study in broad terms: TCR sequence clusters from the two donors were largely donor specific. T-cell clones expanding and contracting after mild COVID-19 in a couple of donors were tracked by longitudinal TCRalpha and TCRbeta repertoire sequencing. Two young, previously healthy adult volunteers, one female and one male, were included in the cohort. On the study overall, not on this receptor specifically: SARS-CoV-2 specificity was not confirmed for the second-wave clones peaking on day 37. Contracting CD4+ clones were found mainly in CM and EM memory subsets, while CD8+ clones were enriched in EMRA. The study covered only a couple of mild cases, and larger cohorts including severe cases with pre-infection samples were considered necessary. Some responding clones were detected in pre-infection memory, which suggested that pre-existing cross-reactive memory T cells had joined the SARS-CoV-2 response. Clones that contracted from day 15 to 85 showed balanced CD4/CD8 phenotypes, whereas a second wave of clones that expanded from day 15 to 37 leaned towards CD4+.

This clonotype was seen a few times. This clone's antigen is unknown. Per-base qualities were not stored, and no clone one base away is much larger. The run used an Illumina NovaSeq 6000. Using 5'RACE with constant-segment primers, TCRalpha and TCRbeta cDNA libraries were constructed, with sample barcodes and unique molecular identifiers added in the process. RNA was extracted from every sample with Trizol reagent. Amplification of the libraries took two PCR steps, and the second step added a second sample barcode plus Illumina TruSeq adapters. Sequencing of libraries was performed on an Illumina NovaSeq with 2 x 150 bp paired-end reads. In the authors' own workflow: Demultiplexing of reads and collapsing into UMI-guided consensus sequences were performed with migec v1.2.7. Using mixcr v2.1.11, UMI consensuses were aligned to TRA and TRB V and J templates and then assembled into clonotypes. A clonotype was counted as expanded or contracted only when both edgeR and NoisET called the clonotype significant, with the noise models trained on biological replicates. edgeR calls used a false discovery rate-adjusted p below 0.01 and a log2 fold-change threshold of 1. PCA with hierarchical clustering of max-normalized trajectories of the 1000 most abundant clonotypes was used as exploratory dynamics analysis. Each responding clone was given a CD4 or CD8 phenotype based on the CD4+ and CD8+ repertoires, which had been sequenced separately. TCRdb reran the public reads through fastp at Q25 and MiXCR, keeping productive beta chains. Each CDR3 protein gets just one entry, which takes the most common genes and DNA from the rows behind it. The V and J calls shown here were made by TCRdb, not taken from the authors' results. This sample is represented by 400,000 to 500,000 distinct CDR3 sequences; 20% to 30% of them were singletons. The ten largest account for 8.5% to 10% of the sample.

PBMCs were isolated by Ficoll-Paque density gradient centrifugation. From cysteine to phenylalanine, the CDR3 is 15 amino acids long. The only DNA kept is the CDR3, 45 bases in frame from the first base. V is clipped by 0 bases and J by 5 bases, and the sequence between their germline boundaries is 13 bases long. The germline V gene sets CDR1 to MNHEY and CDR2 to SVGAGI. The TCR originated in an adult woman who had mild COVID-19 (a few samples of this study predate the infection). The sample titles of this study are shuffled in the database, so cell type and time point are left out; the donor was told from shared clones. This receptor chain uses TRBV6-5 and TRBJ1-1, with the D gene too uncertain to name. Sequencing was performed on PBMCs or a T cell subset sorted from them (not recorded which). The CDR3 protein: CASSYSPGARTEAFF. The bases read TGTGCCAGCAGTTACTCGCCAGGTGCAAGAACTGAAGCTTTCTTT.